This TCR beta chain was recovered during a study listed by TCRdb under 2016. Libraries came from RT-PCR. The reads were generated on an Illumina MiSeq. TCRdb reanalyzed the raw reads on its own, using fastp at Q25 for trimming and MiXCR for clone calling, and kept in-frame beta chains. Every distinct CDR3 protein forms one entry, paired with its most common genes and DNA. The sample table lists more than 550,000 distinct CDR3 sequences, 11% to 15% of them with a count of one. Roughly 3.6% of the sample comes from the top ten. Germline trimming amounts to 5 bases on V and 4 bases on J, with 5 as the count of junction bases outside the gene matches. From its cysteine to its phenylalanine, the CDR3 spans 16 amino acids. Just CDR3 DNA is preserved here, 48 bases in frame from base 1. The germline V gene (reference sequence) supplies CDR1 SEHNR and CDR2 FQNEAQ. Regarding this clonotype: Its antigen is still unknown. Nothing much larger sits one base from this clone, and base qualities are not available.

The receptor's source is a female donor in good health, serving as a healthy control. Sequencing was performed on memory CD4+ T cells from blood. The receptor chain draws on TRBV7-9 and TRBJ2-3; TRBD2 matches 14 bases in the middle. The CDR3 corresponds to CASSTGLAGGADTQYF. The bases are TGTGCCAGCAGCACCGGACTAGCGGGAGGAGCAGATACGCAGTATTTT.